This TCR beta chain originates from a study of blood T cell repertoires in COVID-19. Study information: Specimens from acute and convalescent COVID-19 originated in the United States, Italy and Spain.

Authors' processing steps: Estimated nucleated cell counts came from reference gene primer amplification. Method: immunoSEQ multiplex PCR; TCRdb's copy keeps in-frame clones and lacks some. The D gene and trimming were derived from the DNA, and the V and J assignments and clone size from that table. The sample has a few hundred thousand clones, approximately 81% seen once. Germline V gene data show CDR1 as SGHDT and CDR2 as YYEEEE. Trimming pared 9 bases from V and 0 bases from J, leaving 15 bases between. The CDR3 spans 14 residues. The chain has TRBV5-6 and TRBJ1-1; D gene uncertain. The specimen was peripheral blood. The clonotype comes from a woman older than 75 with acute or convalescent COVID-19. In DNA, the CDR3 is TGTGCCACCAGATTACGAGCTTTGAACACTGAAGCTTTCTTT. Protein sequence: CATRLRALNTEAFF.